One and the same sample provided the 19 T cell receptor beta chains below, sequenced in a study of siplizumab effects on memory and regulatory T cells. The data were produced by immunoSEQ multiplex PCR, yet TCRdb's version contains in-frame clones alone and is incomplete. The table has over 100,000 clones, 80% to 95% seen once. Sample: non-Treg CD4+ T cells sorted from blood. The receptors here all came from a human donor in good health.

This clone was seen once. CDR3 loop: CASRKSGTSTYEQYF. CDR3 in DNA: TGTGCCAGCCGCAAGTCCGGGACCTCGACCTACGAGCAGTACTTC. This chain connects TRBV11-2 to TRBJ2-7; D may match TRBD1 or TRBD2 (5 bases each). Trimming cost V 8 bases and J 2 bases, with 19 bases left between them. This CDR3 comprises 15 residues. Germline loops: CDR1 SGHAT, CDR2 FQNNGV.

V and J are TRBV2 and TRBJ2-5; weak D call: TRBD2 (6 bases). Trimming took off 6 bases at V and 4 bases at J, with 9 bases between the two ends. CDR1 is SNHLY, CDR2 FYNNEI, per germline. This CDR3 comprises 12 residues. The CDR3 DNA is TGTGCCAGCAGAATTAGCGGAGAGACCCAGTACTTC. Protein sequence: CASRISGETQYF.

This chain joins TRBV7-3 and TRBJ2-1; D possibly matches TRBD1 or TRBD2 (6 bases each). Between the trimmed V and J ends, which lost 5 bases and 1 base, there was a span of 12 bases. Per germline, CDR1 SGHTA and CDR2 FQGTGA. The CDR3 is 15 amino acids. CDR3 bases: TGTGCCAGCAGCCCGACAGGAGGGTCCTACAATGAGCAGTTCTTC. This gives the protein CASSPTGGSYNEQFF.

The chain couples TRBV15 to TRBJ2-6, with 7 bases identical to TRBD1. CDR3 size: 18 residues. The ends lost 7 bases at V and 0 bases at J; junction bases unmatched: 12. Germline V lookup: CDR1 LNHNV, CDR2 YYDKDF (reference sequence). The CDR3 bases are TGTGCCACCAATGACCCCGGGACAGCGATCTCTGGGGCCAACGTCCTGACTTTC. Translating it yields CATNDPGTAISGANVLTF.

This clone was picked up one time. Here the CDR3 DNA reads TGTGCCAGCACAAGCCCGGGACAGGGATACATTCAGTACTTC. It specifies CASTSPGQGYIQYF. The chain has TRBV6-6 and TRBJ2-4; 9 positions agree with TRBD1. J gave up 8 bases and V 7 bases, and 9 bases lay outside the gene matches. CDR1 and CDR2 from the germline V gene are MNHNY and SVGAGI (reference sequence). This CDR3 contains 14 residues.

V usage is TRBV28 and J usage is TRBJ1-4, with TRBD1 identical over 8 bases. CDR3 size: 15 residues. Trimming removed 4 bases from V and 4 bases from J; junction bases left unmatched: 5. The germline gives CDR1 MDHEN, CDR2 SYDVKM. The CDR3 protein is CASSSSGGSNEKLFF. CDR3 sequence (DNA): TGTGCCAGCAGTTCCTCAGGGGGCAGTAATGAAAAACTGTTTTTT.

As DNA, the CDR3 is TGTGCCAGCAGCCCCACGGGGGGAATCTATGGCTACACCTTC. Translated: CASSPTGGIYGYTF. The chain recombines TRBV19 with TRBJ1-2, with D perhaps matching TRBD1 (5 bases). The germline V and J ends were trimmed by 9 bases and 4 bases, with 18 bases remaining between them. Germline V gives CDR1 LNHDA, CDR2 SQIVND (reference sequence). The CDR3 sequence is 14 residues long.

The rearrangement links TRBV29-1 to TRBJ1-6; D unclear. V lost 5 bases and J 8 bases, leaving 16 bases between the germline ends. The CDR3 is 14 amino acids. Per the germline V gene, CDR1 is SQVTM and CDR2 is ANQGSEA. The CDR3 nucleotides are TGCAGCGTTCCCTTAGGCGGTCTAGATTCACCCCTCCACTTT. Residues: CSVPLGGLDSPLHF.

The chain combines TRBV7-3 with TRBJ1-1, with no clear D. CDR3 length equals 13 residues. Germline loops: CDR1 SGHTA, CDR2 FQGTGA. V lost 1 base and J 4 bases, leaving 7 bases between the germline ends. The CDR3: CASSLSPTTEAFF. The CDR3 DNA follows: TGTGCCAGCAGCTTAAGCCCGACCACTGAAGCTTTCTTT.

The chain joins TRBV7-2 to TRBJ2-1; the match to TRBD2 covers 7 bases. In germline, CDR1 is SGHTA, CDR2 FQGNSA. The V gene end was trimmed by 1 base and the J gene end by 4 bases; junction bases not matched to a gene: 4. The CDR3 extends over 15 amino acids. CDR3 nucleotide sequence: TGTGCCAGCAGCTTAGGGCTAGCGGTTTACAATGAGCAGTTCTTC. This encodes CASSLGLAVYNEQFF.

The rearrangement joins TRBV5-4 to TRBJ1-1, with no clear D. This CDR3 spans 13 amino acids. V gave up 7 bases and J gave up 4 bases, with 14 bases separating them. The germline V gene encodes CDR1 SGHNT and CDR2 YYREEE (reference sequence). The CDR3 spells CASLPDPGTEAFF. The CDR3 DNA sequence: TGTGCCAGCTTACCGGACCCGGGCACTGAAGCTTTCTTT.

This rearrangement joins TRBV18 to TRBJ2-1; D not certain. V was shortened by 3 bases and J by 5 bases, with 2 bases between the two germline ends. CDR3 length: 11 residues. Germline V gene sequence: CDR1 KGHSH, CDR2 LQKENI. The CDR3 is CASSPDNEQFF. DNA of the CDR3: TGTGCCAGCTCACCCGACAATGAGCAGTTCTTC.

The chain couples TRBV6-6 to TRBJ1-1, with a possible D match to TRBD1 (6 bases). V was clipped by 5 bases and J by 0 bases, with 13 bases between them. This CDR3 has 15 residues. Germline V CDR1 and CDR2: MNHNY, SVGAGI (reference sequence). The CDR3 bases are TGTGCCAGCAGTACGTGGACAGTCATGAACACTGAAGCTTTCTTT. It translates to CASSTWTVMNTEAFF.

The chain recombines TRBV25-1 with TRBJ2-7, with D possibly TRBD1 on 6 matching bases. Germline V CDR1 and CDR2: MGHDK, SYGVNS. With 7 bases removed from V and 1 base from J, the gap between germline ends came to 17 bases. CDR3 length: 15 residues. CDR3: CASKKSWDNSYEQYF. CDR3 DNA sequence: TGTGCCAGCAAGAAGTCTTGGGACAATTCCTACGAGCAGTACTTC.

This chain connects TRBV18 to TRBJ1-4; D is undetermined. Trimming took 3 bases from V and 2 from J, leaving 25 bases between them. Germline CDR1 and CDR2: KGHSH and LQKENI. CDR3 length equals 20 residues. Here the CDR3 reads CASSPIPGSGPIPTNEKLFF. In DNA, the CDR3 is TGTGCCAGCTCACCGATACCCGGGTCAGGCCCTATTCCCACTAATGAAAAACTGTTTTTT.

This chain links TRBV7-9 with TRBJ1-1; D ambiguous. CDR3 length: 14 residues. Germline assignment: CDR1 SEHNR and CDR2 FQNEAQ (reference sequence). V gave up 3 bases and J gave up 0 bases, with 8 bases separating them. CDR3 bases: TGTGCCAGCAGCTTTTCGGGCATGAACACTGAAGCTTTCTTT. Amino acid sequence: CASSFSGMNTEAFF.

This chain joins TRBV18 and TRBJ1-1, with D possibly matching TRBD1 (5 bases). Between the trimmed V and J ends, which lost 3 bases and 5 bases, there was a span of 22 bases. The CDR3 runs to 17 residues. Germline loops: CDR1 KGHSH, CDR2 LQKENI. DNA of the CDR3: TGTGCCAGCTCACCCCAGTGGGGGGTAAGTTTAGGGACTGAAGCTTTCTTT. Translated: CASSPQWGVSLGTEAFF.

The V call is TRBV5-6, the J call TRBJ2-6; 9 bases are a match to TRBD1. Looked up from germline, CDR1 is SGHDT and CDR2 is YYEEEE. This CDR3 is built from 17 residues. V shed 5 bases and J 1 base; nucleotides not matched to a gene: 7. The CDR3 protein is CASRPDRGGSGANVLTF. CDR3 coding DNA: TGTGCCAGCAGACCGGACAGGGGAGGTTCTGGGGCCAACGTCCTGACTTTC.

V gene TRBV12-5 combines with J gene TRBJ2-5, with a tentative D call TRBD2 (6 bases). The ends were cut back, 0 bases at V and 5 bases at J, with 7 bases in the middle. The CDR3 length is 13 residues. Germline values: CDR1 LGHNT, CDR2 FRNRAP. The CDR3 reads CASGLVGGETQYF. CDR3 coding DNA: TGTGCTAGTGGTTTGGTTGGGGGGGAGACCCAGTACTTC.